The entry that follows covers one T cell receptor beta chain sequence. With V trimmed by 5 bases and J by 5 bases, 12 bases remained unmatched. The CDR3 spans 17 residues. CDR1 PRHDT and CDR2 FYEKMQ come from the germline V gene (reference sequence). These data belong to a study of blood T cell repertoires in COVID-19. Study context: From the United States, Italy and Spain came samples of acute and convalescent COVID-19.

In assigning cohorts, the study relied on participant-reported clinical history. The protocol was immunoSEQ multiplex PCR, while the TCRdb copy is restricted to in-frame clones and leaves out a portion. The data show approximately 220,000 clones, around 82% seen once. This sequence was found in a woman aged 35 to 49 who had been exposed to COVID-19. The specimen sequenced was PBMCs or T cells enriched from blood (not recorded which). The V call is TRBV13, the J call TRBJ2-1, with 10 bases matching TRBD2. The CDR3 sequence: CASSPLSSSGGHNEQFF. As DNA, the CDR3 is TGTGCCAGCAGCCCCCTGTCGTCTAGCGGGGGCCACAATGAGCAGTTCTTC.